Presented here are 2 T cell receptor beta chains from one specimen sequenced in a study of tumor-infiltrating lymphocytes in oesophageal squamous cell carcinoma (TCRdb year 2016). Library construction relied on PCR. The data were produced on an Illumina HiSeq 2000. In TCRdb, the public reads were trimmed at Q25 with fastp and aligned with MiXCR, with productive beta chains retained. Rows with one shared CDR3 protein collapse into an entry with the most common genes and DNA. Across this sample there are just over 15,000 distinct CDR3 sequences, with roughly half seen only once. The ten top clones hold around 35% of the sample. The sample was esophageal tumor tissue. These receptors were collected from a female donor with esophageal squamous cell carcinoma.

The rearrangement uses TRBV11-2 and TRBJ2-1; 7 positions agree with TRBD2. Per germline, CDR1 SGHAT and CDR2 FQNNGV. V was pared by 6 bases and J by 0 bases, with 8 bases of the junction left unmatched. The CDR3 contains 16 residues. For the CDR3, the DNA is TGTGCCAGCAGAGGACCGGGACTACGCTCCTACAATGAGCAGTTCTTC. Its protein is CASRGPGLRSYNEQFF.

Remarks on this clonotype: This likely comes from a read error, as the CDR3 has no conserved phenylalanine or tryptophan at its end. The DNA is left out, because the CDR3 cannot be placed on it with certainty; the CDR3 is given as TCRdb lists it. This chain uses TRBV7-9 with TRBJ1-1; the table names TRBD1, a call not compared with the DNA. The CDR3 contains 14 residues when both ends are counted. Germline V CDR1 and CDR2: SEHNR, FQNEAQ (reference sequence). CDR3: CASSYSGIRSTSGQ.